A selection of T cell receptor beta chains follows, all from one sample in a study of lymphopenia after photon versus proton radiotherapy. TCRdb's copy holds only in-frame clones and misses some; the assay was immunoSEQ multiplex PCR. The table shows 70,000 or so clones, with 80% to 95% occurring only once. Sample: peripheral blood, taken from a patient treated with photon-based radiotherapy. These TCRs come from a woman aged 40 to 49 with cholangiocarcinoma. Both conserved end residues are part of each CDR3. The D gene is left open where the match is weak. Clone size is given for some rows only: seen once, a few or many times, or a class if the clone is expanded.

v_gene	j_gene	d_gene	abundance	CDR3nt	CDR3aa
TRBV5-1	TRBJ2-2	NA	NA	TGCGCCAGCAGCTTGTCCAAGGTTGGGGAGCTGTTTTTT	CASSLSKVGELFF
TRBV30	TRBJ1-5	NA	NA	TGTGCCTGGAGTGTAATGGGCAATCAGCCCCAGCATTTT	CAWSVMGNQPQHF
TRBV11-2	TRBJ2-7	TRBD2	NA	TGTGCCAGCAGCTTAGCAAGGCGGGAGTGGGACGAGCAGTACTTC	CASSLARREWDEQYF
TRBV19	TRBJ2-3	NA	NA	TGTGCCAGTAGTATTTGGGGGGCAGATACGCAGTATTTT	CASSIWGADTQYF
TRBV29-1	TRBJ1-5	TRBD1	NA	TGCAGCGTCCGGACAGGGGGACAGCCCCAGCATTTT	CSVRTGGQPQHF
TRBV9	TRBJ2-7	TRBD2	NA	TGTGCCAGCAGCGACCCCCGGGGGGCGGGAGGTCCCTCCTACGAGCAGTACTTC	CASSDPRGAGGPSYEQYF
TRBV28	TRBJ2-7	NA	NA	TGTGCCAGCAGTTTAAGCGAACTGTGGAGGGCCGAGCAGTACTTC	CASSLSELWRAEQYF
TRBV11-2	TRBJ1-1	NA	NA	TGTGCCAGCAGCCTTAGGGGGAATTTGAACACTGAAGCTTTCTTT	CASSLRGNLNTEAFF
TRBV6-5	TRBJ2-7	NA	NA	TGTGCCAGCAAGTCTACGACCGAGCAGTACTTC	CASKSTTEQYF
TRBV27	TRBJ2-1	TRBD2	NA	TGTGCCAGCAGAACTAGCGGCTCCTACAATGAGCAGTTCTTC	CASRTSGSYNEQFF
TRBV23-1	TRBJ1-6	TRBD1	NA	TGCGCCAGCAGTCCCGGACAGGCCGGTTGCTCACCCCTCCACTTT	CASSPGQAGCSPLHF
TRBV28	TRBJ1-6	NA	NA	TGTGCCAGCAGTTTAGGGACACAGATTTCACCCCTCCACTTT	CASSLGTQISPLHF
TRBV12-5	TRBJ1-2	NA	NA	TGTGCTAGTGGTTTAAGGGGGGCGGCGGGCGGCTACACCTTC	CASGLRGAAGGYTF
TRBV15	TRBJ1-4	NA	NA	TGTGCCACCAGCAGAGCCAGAGGGTTAACTAATGAAAAACTGTTTTTT	CATSRARGLTNEKLFF
TRBV18	TRBJ1-6	NA	NA	TGTGCCAGCTCACCCAAAGAAGGGGGTAATTCACCCCTCCACTTT	CASSPKEGGNSPLHF
TRBV5-1	TRBJ2-5	TRBD2	NA	TGCGCCAGCAGCTTGGTGGCACTAGCGGGACAAGAGACCCAGTACTTC	CASSLVALAGQETQYF
TRBV19	TRBJ1-1	TRBD1	NA	TGTGCCAGTAGTAACCCTGGGGCAGGGGGGTTGAACACTGAAGCTTTCTTT	CASSNPGAGGLNTEAFF
TRBV18	TRBJ1-2	NA	NA	TGTGCCAGCTCACCTAGGACGGGAGCGACCTCTAACTATGGCTACACCTTC	CASSPRTGATSNYGYTF
TRBV6-4	TRBJ2-3	TRBD1	NA	TGTGCCAGCAGTGACACGGGACAGGGACACACAGATACGCAGTATTTT	CASSDTGQGHTDTQYF
TRBV7-2	TRBJ2-1	NA	once	TGTGCCAGCAGCCAACCCCAGGGGCTCTCCCGGGAGCAGTTCTTC	CASSQPQGLSREQFF
TRBV21-1	TRBJ1-6	NA	few	TGTGCCAGCACCACGGAGGGGAATAATTCACCCCTCCACTTT	CASTTEGNNSPLHF
TRBV5-4	TRBJ2-7	NA	NA	TGTGCCAGCAGCAAGGACACCACCTACGAGCAGTACTTC	CASSKDTTYEQYF
TRBV28	TRBJ1-1	NA	NA	TGTGCCGCGGGGGGTTTCGCTGAAGCTTTCTTT	CAAGGFAEAFF
TRBV6-1	TRBJ1-2	NA	NA	TGTGCCAGCAATACTCAGGGGATCGGCTATGGCTACACCTTC	CASNTQGIGYGYTF
TRBV28	TRBJ2-1	TRBD2	NA	TGTGCCAGCAGTTTCCTCGGGACTAGAGGTAATGAGCAGTTCTTC	CASSFLGTRGNEQFF
TRBV9	TRBJ1-2	NA	NA	TGTGCCAGCAGCGTCACAGACGACTATGGCTACACCTTC	CASSVTDDYGYTF
TRBV7-9	TRBJ2-1	NA	NA	TGTGCCAGCAGCCCTCGGACCGGCGTGGGTGAGCAGTTCTTC	CASSPRTGVGEQFF
TRBV18	TRBJ2-6	NA	NA	TGTGCCAGCTCACCACCTTACGGGGCCAACGTCCTGACTTTC	CASSPPYGANVLTF
TRBV5-5	TRBJ2-1	TRBD2	few	TGTGCCAGCAGCACCTGGACTAGCGGCGATGAGCAGTTCTTC	CASSTWTSGDEQFF
TRBV5-1	TRBJ2-1	NA	once	TGCGCCAGCAGCTTGGTCGACAGCGCATACAATGAGCAGTTCTTC	CASSLVDSAYNEQFF
TRBV6-6	TRBJ1-2	TRBD1	NA	TGTGCCAGCAGCCCCAAGGGGGCCCTTACTAACTATGGCTACACCTTC	CASSPKGALTNYGYTF
TRBV7-9	TRBJ2-1	TRBD1	NA	TGTGCCAGCAGCTCCGACAGGGTCCTGGGGAATGAGCAGTTCTTC	CASSSDRVLGNEQFF
TRBV18	TRBJ1-1	TRBD1	NA	TGTGCCAGCTCACCGGGACAGGGCCAAACTGAAGCTTTCTTT	CASSPGQGQTEAFF
TRBV2	TRBJ2-3	NA	NA	TGTGCCAGCAGTGAAATATCGGGCAGCACAGATACGCAGTATTTT	CASSEISGSTDTQYF
TRBV10-3	TRBJ2-7	NA	NA	TGTGCCATCAGGACCGTTACAGGGTCCCACGAGCAGTACTTC	CAIRTVTGSHEQYF
TRBV5-8	TRBJ1-3	TRBD1	NA	TGTGCCAGCAGCATAGGACAGGGGGCCTCTGGAAACACCATATATTTT	CASSIGQGASGNTIYF
TRBV6-1	TRBJ1-3	NA	NA	TGTGCCAGCAGTGAAGAGGAAAGCTCTGGAAACACCATATATTTT	CASSEEESSGNTIYF
TRBV7-9	TRBJ2-7	TRBD1	NA	TGTGCCAGCAGCCCCGGGACAGGGGGCTTCTACGAGCAGTACTTC	CASSPGTGGFYEQYF
TRBV28	TRBJ1-1	NA	NA	TGTGCCAGCACCTCGACTATGAACACTGAAGCTTTCTTT	CASTSTMNTEAFF
TRBV27	TRBJ2-1	TRBD2	NA	TGTGCCAGCAGCTTGGGGACTAGCGGGATTAATGAGCAGTTCTTC	CASSLGTSGINEQFF
TRBV18	TRBJ1-2	NA	NA	TGTGCCAGCTCACCACCGCAGGGGCCTCAGAACTATGGCTACACCTTC	CASSPPQGPQNYGYTF